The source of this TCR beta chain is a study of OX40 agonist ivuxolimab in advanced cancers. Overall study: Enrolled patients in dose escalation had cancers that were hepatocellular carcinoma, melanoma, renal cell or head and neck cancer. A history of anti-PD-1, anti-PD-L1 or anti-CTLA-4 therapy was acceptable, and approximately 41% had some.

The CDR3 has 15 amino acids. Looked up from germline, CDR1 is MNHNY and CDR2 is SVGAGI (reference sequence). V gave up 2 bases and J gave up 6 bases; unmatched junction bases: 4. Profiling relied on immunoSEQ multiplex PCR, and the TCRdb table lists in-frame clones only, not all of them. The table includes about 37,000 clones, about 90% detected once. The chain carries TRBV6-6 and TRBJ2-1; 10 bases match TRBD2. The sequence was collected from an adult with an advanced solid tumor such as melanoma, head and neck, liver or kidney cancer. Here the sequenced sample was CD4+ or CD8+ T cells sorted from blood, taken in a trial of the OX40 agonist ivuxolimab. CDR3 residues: CASSYLSGGLNEQFF. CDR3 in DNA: TGTGCCAGCAGTTACCTTAGCGGGGGGCTCAATGAGCAGTTCTTC.